This TCR beta chain was sequenced for a study of T and B cells in COVID-19 patients. At the level of the study: Critical illness requiring mechanical ventilation or extracorporeal membrane oxygenation affected three fifths of the roughly 20 active-infection patients.

BIOMED2 TRB-A/B primer pools were used in multiplex TRB PCR. Each CDR3 protein is one row after TCRdb ran MiXCR on the multiplex PCR reads. The profile shows 11,000 to 15,000 distinct CDR3 sequences, 29% of them singletons. TRB was amplified from about 260-540 ng of blood genomic DNA. This CDR3 spans 11 amino acids. V lost 1 base and J 8 bases, leaving 5 bases between the germline ends. The source of this sequence is a human donor who had recovered from COVID-19. The sequenced sample consisted of blood. The V and J genes are TRBV12-3 or TRBV12-4 and TRBJ1-2; D is ambiguous. The CDR3 region is CASSLGEGYTF. As DNA, the CDR3 is TGTGCCAGCAGTTTAGGGGAGGGCTACACCTTC.